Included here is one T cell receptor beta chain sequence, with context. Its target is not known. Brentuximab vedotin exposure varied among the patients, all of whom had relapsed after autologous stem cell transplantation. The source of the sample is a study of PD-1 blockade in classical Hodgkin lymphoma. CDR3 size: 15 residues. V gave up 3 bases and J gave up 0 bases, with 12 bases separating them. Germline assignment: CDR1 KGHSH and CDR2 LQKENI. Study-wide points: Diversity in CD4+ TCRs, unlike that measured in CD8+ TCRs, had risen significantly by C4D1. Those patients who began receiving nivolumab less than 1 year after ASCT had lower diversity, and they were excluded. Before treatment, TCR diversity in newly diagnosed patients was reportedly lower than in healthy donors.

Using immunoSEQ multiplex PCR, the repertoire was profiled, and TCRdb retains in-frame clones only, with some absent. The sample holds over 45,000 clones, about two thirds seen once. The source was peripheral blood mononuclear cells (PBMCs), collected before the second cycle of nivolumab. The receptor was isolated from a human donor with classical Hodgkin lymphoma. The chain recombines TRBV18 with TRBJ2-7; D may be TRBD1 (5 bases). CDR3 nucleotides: TGTGCCAGCTCACCGGGGCCCCAGGGCTCCTACGAGCAGTACTTC. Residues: CASSPGPQGSYEQYF. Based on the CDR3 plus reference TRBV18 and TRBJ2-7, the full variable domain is NAGVMQNPRHLVRRRGQEARLRCSPMKGHSHVYWYRQLPEEGLKFMVYLQKENIIDESGMPKERFSAEFPKEGPSILRIQQVVRGDSAAYFCASSPGPQGSYEQYFGPGTRLTVT.